This T cell receptor beta chain is from a study of blood T cell repertoires in COVID-19. Overall study context: There were acute and convalescent COVID-19 samples, and they came from the United States, Italy and Spain.

CDR1 is MNHEY and CDR2 is SMNVEV in the germline V gene (reference sequence). Deletions cut 4 bases from V and 6 bases from J, with 23 bases between. The CDR3 runs 17 residues. The protocol was immunoSEQ multiplex PCR, while the TCRdb copy is restricted to in-frame clones and leaves out a portion. The sample includes 55,000 or so clones, roughly 89% seen only once; the top ten take around 7.1%. This TCR was recovered from a woman aged 60-75 years with COVID-19, enrolled during active disease. Material: peripheral blood. The rearrangement joins TRBV27 to TRBJ2-3; a weak D match, TRBD1 (5 bases). In DNA, the CDR3 is TGTGCCAGCAGTTCGGCAGGGTTTGCGCACCCAAGCGATACGCAGTATTTT. Translating it yields CASSSAGFAHPSDTQYF.